Sequencing of this T cell receptor (beta chain) was carried out in a study of long-term antiretroviral therapy in people with HIV. Researchers ran immunoSEQ v3.0 at survey level. A per-sample goal of roughly 40,000-50,000 T-cell genomes was targeted by sequencing. The assay was immunoSEQ multiplex PCR, and TCRdb's table has in-frame clones only and misses some. The sample holds about 27,000 clones, approximately 80% seen once. Study observations and caveats: Pre-ART clonal expansions dominated every time point's repertoire. The study found that diversity rose after ART but stayed below transplant donor controls. Blood dates from the mid-2000s to the late 2010s, possibly under older ART regimens.

For this clone: Its antigen is currently unknown.

V shed 0 bases and J shed 9 bases, with 11 bases lying between them. The CDR3 runs to 13 residues. In germline, CDR1 is MRHNA, CDR2 SNTAGT. This receptor was taken from a man in his forties with HIV. This chain uses TRBV6-4 with TRBJ1-1; D possibly corresponds to TRBD1 (6 bases). The source material was unsorted PBMCs, sampled 3 years after starting antiretroviral therapy. CDR3 amino acids: CASSDSVGGKAFF. The CDR3 DNA sequence: TGTGCCAGCAGTGACTCGGTAGGGGGGAAAGCTTTCTTT.